The TCR beta chain under discussion was sequenced for a study of CD8 T cells in ankylosing spondylitis. From germline, CDR1 is KGHSH and CDR2 LQKENI. The CDR3 contains 15 residues. V lost 3 bases to trimming and J lost 2 bases, with 14 bases between them. Using quantitative 5'-RACE with molecular barcodes, the authors made TCR beta libraries. TCRdb independently ran MiXCR on the 5' RACE reads; one entry per CDR3 protein. The sample lists some 250,000 distinct CDR3 sequences; 20% to 30% were seen once. The sequence was obtained from a male donor with ankylosing spondylitis or in good health (not recorded which). Sample: blood, either unsorted or a sorted T cell fraction (not recorded which). The rearrangement uses TRBV18 and TRBJ2-7; tentative D call: TRBD1 (6 bases). CDR3 loop: CASSPRTEDPYEQYF. Written as DNA, the CDR3 is TGTGCCAGCTCACCCAGGACAGAAGATCCCTACGAGCAGTACTTC.